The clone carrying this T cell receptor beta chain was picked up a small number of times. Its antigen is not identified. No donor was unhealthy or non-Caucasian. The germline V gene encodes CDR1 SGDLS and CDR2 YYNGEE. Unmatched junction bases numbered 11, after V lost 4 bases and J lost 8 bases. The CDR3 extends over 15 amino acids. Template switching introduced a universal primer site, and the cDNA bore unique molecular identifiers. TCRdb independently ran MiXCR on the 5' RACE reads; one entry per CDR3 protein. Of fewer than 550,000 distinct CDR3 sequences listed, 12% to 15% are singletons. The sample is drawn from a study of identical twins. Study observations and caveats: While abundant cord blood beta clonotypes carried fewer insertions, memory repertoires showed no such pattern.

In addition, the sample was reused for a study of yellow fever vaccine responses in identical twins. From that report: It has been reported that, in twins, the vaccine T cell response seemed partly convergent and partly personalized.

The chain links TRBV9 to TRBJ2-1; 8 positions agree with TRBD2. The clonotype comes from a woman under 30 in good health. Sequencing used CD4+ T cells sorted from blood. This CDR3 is CASSPQQREYHEQFF. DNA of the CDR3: TGTGCCAGCAGCCCTCAACAGCGGGAGTATCATGAGCAGTTCTTC.